Shown below are 9 T cell receptor beta chains from a single sample sequenced in a study of T cell responses to AZD1222 COVID-19 vaccine. Data came from immunoSEQ multiplex PCR; TCRdb stores just in-frame clones and leaves some out. The table lists around 30,000 clones, approximately 91% of them singletons. Sequencing was performed on peripheral blood, taken on day 0 of AZD1222 vaccination. The receptor set was obtained from an adult in good health.

This clone is classed as medium-sized. The V and J genes are TRBV27 and TRBJ1-1; D unclear. The V end lost 7 bases, the J end lost 4 bases, and 16 bases lay between the germline ends. The CDR3 extends over 14 amino acids. Germline CDR1 and CDR2: MNHEY and SMNVEV (reference sequence). CDR3 in DNA: TGTGCCAGCACCATGGGAGGGTTGGGCACTGAAGCTTTCTTT. Its translation is CASTMGGLGTEAFF.

This sequence joins TRBV12-5 and TRBJ2-1, with 7 bases that match TRBD1. The CDR3 totals 13 residues. The V segment lost 6 bases and the J segment 5 bases; nucleotides outside the gene matches: 4. Germline values: CDR1 LGHNT, CDR2 FRNRAP. The CDR3 coding sequence is TGTGCTAGTGGAAAGACAGGGAACAATGAGCAGTTCTTC. Its protein product is CASGKTGNNEQFF.

This sequence joins TRBV9 and TRBJ2-2; 8 bases line up with TRBD2. Germline V gene lookup returns CDR1 SGDLS and CDR2 YYNGEE. CDR3 length: 16 amino acids. After removal of 0 bases from V and 7 bases from J, the junction contained 8 bases not matched to a gene. CDR3 nucleotide sequence: TGTGCCAGCAGCGTAGAGGCGGGGGGATCGGGCGGGGAGCTGTTTTTT. It is translated as CASSVEAGGSGGELFF.

The chain links TRBV6-5 to TRBJ1-2; the D gene is possibly TRBD1 (5 bases). The germline V gene encodes CDR1 MNHEY and CDR2 SVGAGI. Trimming pared 2 bases from V and 6 bases from J, leaving 19 bases between. The CDR3 covers 16 residues. This CDR3 is CASSYVGDKLADGYTF. CDR3 in DNA: TGTGCCAGCAGTTACGTAGGGGATAAGCTTGCAGATGGCTACACCTTC.

The chain is built from TRBV5-1 and TRBJ1-4; 8 positions agree with TRBD1. Germline loops: CDR1 SGHRS, CDR2 YFSETQ. The V and J ends lost 3 bases and 4 bases, in that order; junction bases with no gene match: 2. The CDR3 runs to 14 residues. As DNA, the CDR3 is TGCGCCAGCAGCTGGACAGGGTTTAATGAAAAACTGTTTTTT. Its translation: CASSWTGFNEKLFF.

The chain links TRBV7-2 to TRBJ2-3, with D perhaps TRBD2 (6 bases). Germline CDR1 is SGHTA and CDR2 is FQGNSA. The CDR3 has 14 amino acids. V lost 1 base and J lost 1, with 6 bases in between. CDR3 sequence: CASSLVAGTDTQYF. In DNA, the CDR3 is TGTGCCAGCAGCTTAGTAGCGGGCACAGATACGCAGTATTTT.

This chain links TRBV19 with TRBJ1-4, with D possibly being TRBD1 (6 bases). Trimming took 8 bases from V and 2 from J, leaving 12 bases between them. Germline CDR1 reads LNHDA; CDR2 reads SQIVND (reference sequence). The CDR3 consists of 14 residues. Here the CDR3 reads CASRRGTTNEKLFF. The CDR3 bases are TGTGCCAGTCGAAGGGGGACCACTAATGAAAAACTGTTTTTT. The full variable domain, rest sourced from reference TRBV19 and TRBJ1-4, is DGGITQSPKYLFRKEGQNVTLSCEQNLNHDAMYWYRQDPGQGLRLIYYSQIVNDFQKGDIAEGYSVSREKKESFPLTVTSAQKNPTAFYLCASRRGTTNEKLFFGSGTQLSVL.

The chain carries TRBV5-4 and TRBJ2-7; D perhaps matches TRBD1 (6 bases). Per germline, CDR1 SGHNT and CDR2 YYREEE (reference sequence). V was trimmed by 2 bases and J by 2 bases, leaving 14 bases between them. CDR3 length: 15 amino acids. The CDR3 DNA sequence: TGTGCCAGCAGCTTAAAGGACAGAGGTGCCTACGAGCAGTACTTC. Translating it yields CASSLKDRGAYEQYF.

The sample holds one count of this clone. This rearrangement joins TRBV2 to TRBJ1-5; tentatively, D is TRBD1 (5 bases). The CDR3 sequence is 14 residues long. V gave up 4 bases and J gave up 6 bases, with 13 bases separating them. Germline assignment: CDR1 SNHLY and CDR2 FYNNEI. The CDR3 nucleotides are TGTGCCAGCAGTGCACAAGGGGCGGGTCAGCCCCAGCATTTT. Its protein product is CASSAQGAGQPQHF.